The 8 T cell receptor beta chains reported below all come from one sample, sequenced in a study of early T cells in non-severe SARS-CoV-2 infection. In TCRdb, the 5' RACE reads were re-called with MiXCR into one record per CDR3 protein. This table holds around 50,000 distinct CDR3 sequences, over 5% found once. Material: whole blood. These receptors all stem from an adult who was a healthcare worker with PCR-confirmed SARS-CoV-2 infection or an uninfected control (not recorded which).

This clonotype was seen many times. The chain recombines TRBV12-3 or TRBV12-4 with TRBJ1-1; tentative D call: TRBD1 (6 bases). Trimming cost V 3 bases and J 1 base, with 21 bases left between them. The CDR3 extends over 18 amino acids. The CDR3 is CASSFLPKRTAGNTEAFF. The CDR3, as DNA: TGTGCCAGCAGTTTCCTACCGAAGAGGACAGCAGGGAACACTGAAGCTTTCTTT.

In this sample, this clonotype turned up a few times. The chain combines TRBV7-6 with TRBJ2-5; the match to TRBD2 covers 11 bases. This CDR3 comprises 18 residues. After removal of 5 bases from V and 3 bases from J, the junction contained 14 bases not matched to a gene. Per germline, CDR1 SGHVS and CDR2 FNYEAQ. CDR3 sequence reads: CASSADIFSGRAEETQYF. Here the CDR3 DNA reads TGTGCCAGCAGCGCTGATATTTTTAGCGGGAGGGCCGAAGAGACCCAGTACTTC.

This clonotype has a count of ten or more. This rearrangement joins TRBV7-2 to TRBJ1-2, with D possibly being TRBD1 (5 bases). Germline V gene sequence: CDR1 SGHTA, CDR2 FQGNSA. This CDR3 contains 14 residues. With 4 bases removed from V and 4 bases from J, the gap between germline ends came to 13 bases. CDR3 DNA sequence: TGTGCCAGCAGCTCACGCGCAGGGTCCTATGGCTACACCTTC. Translated, it gives CASSSRAGSYGYTF.

In the case of this clonotype: A much bigger clone sits one base away, suggesting this may be a read error. V gene TRBV12-3 or TRBV12-4 combines with J gene TRBJ2-3, with 7 bases lining up with TRBD1. The CDR3 spans 15 residues. The CDR3 sequence is CASSPRTGDTDMQYF. DNA of the CDR3: TGTGCCAGCAGTCCCCGGACAGGCGACACAGATATGCAGTATTTT.

This clonotype came up many times. J is TRBJ2-1 and V is TRBV29-1; D is ambiguous. Germline values: CDR1 SQVTM, CDR2 ANQGSEA. Trimming cost V 5 bases and J 0 bases, with 11 bases left between them. This CDR3 contains 14 residues. The CDR3 sequence is CSVNRVSSYNEQFF. The CDR3 bases are TGCAGCGTTAATAGGGTTAGCTCCTACAATGAGCAGTTCTTC.

There are many counts of this clonotype. The V call is TRBV29-1, the J call TRBJ2-1, with 12 nucleotides matching TRBD2. From germline, CDR1 is SQVTM and CDR2 ANQGSEA. V lost 4 bases and J lost 9; bases outside the gene matches: 4. The CDR3 loop spans 13 amino acids. The CDR3 spells CSVATSGSLEQFF. The DNA of the CDR3 is TGCAGCGTTGCGACTAGCGGGAGCCTTGAGCAGTTCTTC.

This clonotype was detected ten times or more. The chain uses TRBV29-1 and TRBJ1-1; no firm D call. V was trimmed by 4 bases and J by 2 bases, leaving 17 bases between them. CDR1 SQVTM and CDR2 ANQGSEA come from the germline V gene. The length of the CDR3 is 15 residues. CDR3 coding DNA: TGCAGCGTTGTCGGTGCCACCCAGGAAAACACTGAAGCTTTCTTT. It is translated as CSVVGATQENTEAFF.

This clonotype was seen many times. The chain has TRBV7-7 and TRBJ2-5; maybe TRBD1 (6 bases). Germline V lookup: CDR1 SSHAT, CDR2 FNYEAQ (reference sequence). Trimming took off 6 bases at V and 5 bases at J, with 10 bases between the two ends. The CDR3 sequence is 12 residues long. CDR3 amino acids: CASSRDTETQYF. CDR3 in DNA: TGTGCCAGCAGTAGGGACACCGAGACCCAGTACTTC.